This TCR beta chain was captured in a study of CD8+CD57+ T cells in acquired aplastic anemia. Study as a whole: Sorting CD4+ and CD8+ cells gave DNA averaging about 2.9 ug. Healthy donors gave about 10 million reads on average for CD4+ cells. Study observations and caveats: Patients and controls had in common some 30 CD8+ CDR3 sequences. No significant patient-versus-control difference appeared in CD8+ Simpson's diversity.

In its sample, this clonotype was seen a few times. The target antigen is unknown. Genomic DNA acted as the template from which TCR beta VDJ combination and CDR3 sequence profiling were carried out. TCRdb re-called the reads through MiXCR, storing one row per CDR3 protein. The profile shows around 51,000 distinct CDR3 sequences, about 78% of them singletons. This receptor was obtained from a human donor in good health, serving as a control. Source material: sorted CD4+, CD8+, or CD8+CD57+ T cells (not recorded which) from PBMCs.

CDR3 sequence reads: CASSYAGDSPLHF. The CDR3 DNA reads as TGTGCCAGCAGCTATGCAGGGGATTCACCCCTCCACTTT. The chain links TRBV11-3 to TRBJ1-6; tentative D call: TRBD1 (6 bases). Trimming took 4 bases from V and 8 from J, leaving 9 bases between them. The CDR3 extends over 13 amino acids. Germline values: CDR1 SGHNT, CDR2 YENEEA.